This T cell receptor (beta chain) emerged from a study of blood T cells in healthy people across ages. The study, taken as a whole, reports: Naive T cell percentage showed a strong correlation with the diversity of TCR beta.

Peripheral blood samples of approximately 10 milliliters were drawn from each donor. This clonotype was observed a few times. What it recognizes is unknown. Next came a second PCR, run for 7 to 11 cycles, which used a sample-barcoded 5' primer along with a J-beta primer mix. Tagging of each cDNA molecule was performed by a template-switch adaptor with 12 random nucleotides. Via MiXCR, TCRdb re-called the 5' RACE reads, giving one row per CDR3 protein. The sample has about 680,000 distinct CDR3 sequences, around 48% seen once. The TCR was taken from a woman aged 60 to 75 in good health. The sample consisted of blood.

CDR3 in DNA: TGTGCCAAGCCGGGAAGGTCGAATGAAAAACTGTTTTTT. Amino acid sequence: CAKPGRSNEKLFF. The chain joins TRBV12-3 or TRBV12-4 to TRBJ1-4; unclear D gene. The CDR3 loop spans 13 amino acids. Trimming left V 10 bases short and J 5 bases short, with 14 bases between.